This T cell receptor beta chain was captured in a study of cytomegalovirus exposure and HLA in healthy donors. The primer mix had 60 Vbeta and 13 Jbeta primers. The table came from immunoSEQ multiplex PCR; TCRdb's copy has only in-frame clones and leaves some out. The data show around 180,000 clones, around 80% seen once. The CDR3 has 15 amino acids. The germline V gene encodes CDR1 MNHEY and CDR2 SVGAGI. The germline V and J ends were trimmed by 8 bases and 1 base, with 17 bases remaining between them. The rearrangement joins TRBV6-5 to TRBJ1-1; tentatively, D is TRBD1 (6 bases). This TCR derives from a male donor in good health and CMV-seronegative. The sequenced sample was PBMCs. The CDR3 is CASSQGGGRNTEAFF. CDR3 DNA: TGTGCCAGCTCCCAAGGGGGTGGGAGGAACACTGAAGCTTTCTTT.